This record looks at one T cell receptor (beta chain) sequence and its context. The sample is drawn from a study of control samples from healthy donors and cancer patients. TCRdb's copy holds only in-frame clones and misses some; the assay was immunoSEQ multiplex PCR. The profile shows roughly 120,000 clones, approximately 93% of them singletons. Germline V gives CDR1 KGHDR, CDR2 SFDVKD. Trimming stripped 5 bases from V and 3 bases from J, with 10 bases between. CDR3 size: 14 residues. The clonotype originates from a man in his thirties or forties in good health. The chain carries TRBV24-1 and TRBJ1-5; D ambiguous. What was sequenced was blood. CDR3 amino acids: CATSGRLYNQPQHF. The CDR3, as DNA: TGTGCCACCAGTGGGAGGTTATACAATCAGCCCCAGCATTTT.